What follows are 30 T cell receptor beta chains derived from one specimen sequenced in a study of T-cell reconstitution after alpha-beta-depleted transplantation in children. These receptors have no identified antigens. Study-level findings and limits: Diversity and T-cell counts at one year after transplant derived mostly from new T cells.

Researchers prepared the TCRbeta library using unique molecular identifiers, the study reports. MiXCR was run by TCRdb on the PCR reads, yielding one entry per CDR3 protein. The sample comprises about 300,000 distinct CDR3 sequences, over 7% of which are singletons, and about 9.1% rests with the top ten. The specimen was peripheral blood, collected 360 days after TCRalphabeta/CD19-depleted stem cell transplant. The source is a female patient aged 2-15 years who had a stem cell transplant for Fanconi anemia, so the T cells may come from the graft donor.

There are many counts of this clonotype. The chain has TRBV27 and TRBJ2-3; 8 nucleotides agree with TRBD2. The trim removed 8 bases at V and 0 bases at J, leaving 7 bases unmatched. The CDR3 runs to 15 residues. Germline-derived CDR1 and CDR2 are MNHEY and SMNVEV (reference sequence). CDR3 amino acids: CASGTRTTSTDTQYF. CDR3 nucleotides: TGTGCCAGCGGGACTAGAACCACTAGCACAGATACGCAGTATTTT.

This clonotype was counted ten times or more. The chain recombines TRBV27 with TRBJ2-5; D perhaps matches TRBD2 (7 bases). With 3 bases removed from V and 4 bases from J, the gap between germline ends came to 15 bases. The CDR3 totals 15 residues. The germline V gene has CDR1 MNHEY and CDR2 SMNVEV (reference sequence). In nucleotides, the CDR3 is TGTGCCAGCAGTTTTGGGGCGGGGGCCGGAGAGACCCAGTACTTC. Its translation: CASSFGAGAGETQYF.

The rearrangement uses TRBV11-2 and TRBJ1-1, with D possibly matching TRBD1 (5 bases). CDR1 is SGHAT, CDR2 FQNNGV, per germline. The germline V and J ends were trimmed by 4 bases and 0 bases, with 12 bases remaining between them. This CDR3 spans 15 amino acids. CDR3 coding DNA: TGTGCCAGCAGCTCTGAGGGACGGATGAACACTGAAGCTTTCTTT. Translated, it gives CASSSEGRMNTEAFF.

This clonotype was detected only a few times. J is TRBJ1-5 and V is TRBV27; D ambiguous. CDR1 is MNHEY, CDR2 SMNVEV, per germline (reference sequence). V lost 4 bases, J lost 6 bases, and 13 bases lay in between. The CDR3 totals 14 residues. The CDR3 DNA reads TGTGCCAGCAGTTCCCTACCTACCCTTCAGCCCCAGCATTTT. Translating gives CASSSLPTLQPQHF.

This chain joins TRBV4-1 and TRBJ2-7; D is undetermined. CDR3 length equals 14 residues. The ends were cut back, 4 bases at V and 3 bases at J, with 13 bases in the middle. Germline values: CDR1 MGHRA, CDR2 YSYEKL. The CDR3 here is CASSPRPVLYEQYV. CDR3 sequence (DNA): TGCGCCAGCAGCCCCCGTCCGGTTCTCTACGAGCAGTACGTC.

This clonotype came up many times. The chain recombines TRBV28 with TRBJ1-1; D not certain. Trimming removed 3 bases at V and 0 bases at J, with 11 bases between. The CDR3 is 15 residues long. Germline V CDR1 and CDR2: MDHEN, SYDVKM. The CDR3, as DNA: TGTGCCAGCAGTTTTCGGGTGGGGATGAACACTGAAGCTTTCTTT. It translates to CASSFRVGMNTEAFF.

This clonotype was detected only a few times. The chain employs TRBV27 and TRBJ2-7; 8 nucleotides line up with TRBD1. The CDR3 sequence is 15 residues long. CDR1 and CDR2 (germline): MNHEY, SMNVEV (reference sequence). With 6 bases clipped from V and 4 bases from J, the junction kept 11 bases outside the gene matches. CDR3 sequence: CASRGRGTGKYEQYF. The CDR3 DNA reads as TGTGCCAGCAGGGGACGCGGGACAGGAAAATACGAGCAGTACTTC.

This clonotype appeared many times. J is TRBJ2-7 and V is TRBV18; unclear D gene. The ends were cut back, 3 bases at V and 0 bases at J, with 12 bases in the middle. The CDR3 contains 15 residues. Germline CDR1 KGHSH, CDR2 LQKENI. CDR3 nucleotides: TGTGCCAGCTCACCTTACGGGCATACCTCCTACGAGCAGTACTTC. Translated: CASSPYGHTSYEQYF.

Points on this clonotype: Since a much larger clone is just one base distant, this may be a read error. This chain uses TRBV7-6 with TRBJ2-3, with a possible D match to TRBD2 (6 bases). Per germline, CDR1 SGHVS and CDR2 FNYEAQ. The CDR3 totals 13 residues. Trimming removed 1 base at V and 14 bases at J, with 16 bases between. In nucleotides, the CDR3 is TGTGCCAGCAGCTTAGACCTAGGGACTGATATGTATTTT. Translated: CASSLDLGTDMYF.

This clonotype was recorded a few times. This chain joins TRBV2 and TRBJ2-5; no clear D gene. Germline V CDR1 and CDR2: SNHLY, FYNNEI. This CDR3 spans 14 amino acids. Trimming took 2 bases from V and 0 from J, leaving 7 bases between them. This chain's CDR3 is CASSEIRDQETQYF. The CDR3 bases are TGTGCCAGCAGTGAAATACGGGACCAAGAGACCCAGTACTTC.

This chain connects TRBV7-6 to TRBJ2-3; D is undetermined. The V gene lost 2 bases and the J gene lost 2 bases, with 8 bases spanning the gap. Germline V CDR1 and CDR2: SGHVS, FNYEAQ. The CDR3 has 14 residues. The CDR3 nucleotides are TGTGCCAGCAGCTTAAATAGGGACACAGATACGCAGTATTTT. Its protein is CASSLNRDTDTQYF.

There are many counts of this clonotype. The CDR3 DNA sequence: TGCGCCAGCAGCTCTGGAAACACCATATATTTT. Translation: CASSSGNTIYF. This chain uses TRBV5-1 with TRBJ1-3; no reliable D call. Trimming cost V 3 bases and J 2 bases, with 0 bases left between them. The CDR3 consists of 11 residues. Germline loops: CDR1 SGHRS, CDR2 YFSETQ. Supplemented by reference TRBV5-1 and TRBJ1-3, the full variable domain reads KAGVTQTPRYLIKTRGQQVTLSCSPISGHRSVSWYQQTPGQGLQFLFEYFSETQRNKGNFPGRFSGRQFSNSRSEMNVSTLELGDSALYLCASSSGNTIYFGEGSWLTVV.

This clonotype was counted ten times or more. This chain joins TRBV18 and TRBJ2-2; D may be TRBD1 (6 bases). This CDR3 is 15 amino acids long. The V and J ends lost 3 bases and 1 base respectively, with 9 bases between them. Germline CDR1 reads KGHSH; CDR2 reads LQKENI. The CDR3 spells CASSPLGQNTGELFF. CDR3 nucleotides: TGTGCCAGCTCACCTTTGGGACAGAACACCGGGGAGCTGTTTTTT.

The chain employs TRBV12-3 or TRBV12-4 and TRBJ2-3, with D tentatively TRBD1 (5 bases). The CDR3 consists of 15 residues. Trimming stripped 4 bases from V and 0 bases from J, with 11 bases between. The CDR3, as DNA: TGTGCCAGCAGTTATAGGGGAATTAGCACAGATACGCAGTATTTT. It is translated as CASSYRGISTDTQYF.

Many counts were recorded for this clonotype. The gene calls are TRBV6-5 and TRBJ1-2, with D perhaps matching TRBD1 (5 bases). Germline CDR1 MNHEY, CDR2 SVGAGI. CDR3 length: 17 amino acids. V lost 6 bases, J lost 4 bases, and 24 bases lay in between. CDR3: CASSPPGQRYSAYGYTF. CDR3 coding DNA: TGTGCCAGCAGCCCCCCAGGGCAACGTTACTCGGCCTATGGCTACACCTTC.

This clonotype was seen many times. This chain joins TRBV7-2 and TRBJ2-1; no firm D call. V lost 4 bases, J lost 4 bases, and 11 bases lay in between. Germline CDR1 SGHTA, CDR2 FQGNSA. The CDR3 contains 14 residues. As DNA, the CDR3 is TGTGCCAGCAGCTGGGTTATAACGTACAATGAGCAGTTCTTC. Its translation: CASSWVITYNEQFF.

J is TRBJ1-5 and V is TRBV12-3 or TRBV12-4; 9 bases align to TRBD1. There are 14 residues in the CDR3. V trimming: 6 bases; J trimming: 6 bases; junction bases outside the gene matches: 6. In DNA, the CDR3 is TGTGCCAGCAGCGAGACAGGGGGGCGTCAGCCCCAGCATTTT. Its translation is CASSETGGRQPQHF.

The sample holds many counts of this clonotype. J is TRBJ2-7 and V is TRBV7-6, with D perhaps TRBD2 (5 bases). Germline V gene data show CDR1 as SGHVS and CDR2 as FNYEAQ. V dropped 4 bases and J dropped 3 bases, with 13 bases sitting between them. CDR3 length equals 14 residues. CDR3 amino acids: CASSSRAKSYEQYF. The CDR3 DNA sequence: TGTGCCAGCAGCTCGCGGGCCAAAAGCTACGAGCAGTACTTC.

This clonotype was seen only a few times. The rearrangement links TRBV3-1 to TRBJ1-4; no definite D call. Trimming left V 4 bases short and J 8 bases short, with 14 bases between. Germline V lookup: CDR1 LGHDT, CDR2 YNNKEL (reference sequence). CDR3 length: 14 residues. The CDR3 is CASSRGGPREKLFF. The CDR3 DNA is TGTGCCAGCAGCCGCGGCGGCCCTCGGGAAAAACTGTTTTTT.

This clonotype was observed a handful of times. This chain connects TRBV9 to TRBJ2-7; 16 bases fit TRBD2. CDR3 length equals 18 residues. CDR1 is SGDLS and CDR2 is YYNGEE in the germline V gene. V gave up 4 bases and J gave up 4 bases; unmatched junction bases: 11. The CDR3 reads CASSMGLAGGPPVYEQYF. In DNA form, the CDR3 reads TGTGCCAGCAGCATGGGACTAGCGGGAGGGCCCCCCGTATACGAGCAGTACTTC.

At least ten counts were recorded for this clonotype. The CDR3 loop reads CASSSGSGNGGNTIYF. The CDR3 DNA is TGTGCCAGCAGCTCGGGTTCTGGAAACGGAGGAAACACCATATATTTT. The chain recombines TRBV9 with TRBJ1-3, with no clear D. CDR1 is SGDLS and CDR2 is YYNGEE in the germline V gene. The germline V and J ends were trimmed by 4 bases and 4 bases, with 18 bases remaining between them. The CDR3 runs 16 residues.

This rearrangement joins TRBV3-1 to TRBJ2-2; 11 bases match TRBD1. Trimming cost V 4 bases and J 4 bases; bases outside gene matches: 8. The CDR3 totals 17 residues. The germline gives CDR1 LGHDT, CDR2 YNNKEL (reference sequence). CDR3 sequence: CASSPLGQGAGTGELFF. In nucleotides, the CDR3 is TGTGCCAGCAGCCCCCTCGGACAGGGGGCTGGCACCGGGGAGCTGTTTTTT.

This clonotype was seen many times. V and J are TRBV28 and TRBJ2-1, with unresolved D. V lost 5 bases and J lost 4, with 6 bases in between. From germline, CDR1 is MDHEN and CDR2 SYDVKM. The CDR3 extends over 12 amino acids. In DNA form, the CDR3 reads TGTGCCAGCAGTACTCGTTACAATGAGCAGTTCTTC. Its translation: CASSTRYNEQFF. The full variable domain, its missing parts supplied by reference TRBV28 and TRBJ2-1, is DVKVTQSSRYLVKRTGEKVFLECVQDMDHENMFWYRQDPGLGLRLIYFSYDVKMKEKGDIPEGYSVSREKKERFSLILESASTNQTSMYLCASSTRYNEQFFGPGTRLTVL.

Written as DNA, the CDR3 is TGTGCCAGCAGCTTAGATGTGGTATCGGGACAGGCTAACTATGGCTACACCTTC. Its protein is CASSLDVVSGQANYGYTF. The chain has TRBV11-1 and TRBJ1-2, with 8 bases identical to TRBD1. The CDR3 has 18 amino acids. J gave up 0 bases and V 1 base, and 10 bases lay outside the gene matches. CDR1 is SGHAT, CDR2 FQDESV, per germline (reference sequence).

The rearrangement uses TRBV20-1 and TRBJ2-1, with TRBD1 matching 7 bases. This CDR3 is 12 amino acids long. The J segment lost 13 bases and the V segment lost 3 bases, leaving 9 bases of the junction unmatched. Germline CDR1 is DFQATT and CDR2 is SNEGSKA (reference sequence). CDR3 nucleotide sequence: TGCAGTGCTAGCTGGGACAGAACAGGACAGTTCTTC. This encodes CSASWDRTGQFF.

The chain carries TRBV3-1 and TRBJ1-3, with TRBD1 identical over 7 bases. Germline lookup yields CDR1 LGHDT and CDR2 YNNKEL (reference sequence). V lost 7 bases and J lost 5; bases outside the gene matches: 8. This CDR3 has 14 residues. The DNA of the CDR3 is TGTGCCAGCACCCAGGGGGGCCGGAGAAACACCATATATTTT. Translated: CASTQGGRRNTIYF.

There are many counts of this clonotype. The chain recombines TRBV7-8 with TRBJ2-5; 7 bases are shared with TRBD1. This CDR3 is built from 14 residues. With 5 bases clipped from V and 5 bases from J, the junction kept 8 bases outside the gene matches. Germline V gives CDR1 SGHVS, CDR2 FQNEAQ. This chain's CDR3 is CASSHRGGLETQYF. In DNA, the CDR3 is TGTGCCAGCAGCCACAGGGGTGGATTGGAGACCCAGTACTTC.

This clonotype was seen repeatedly, ten times or more. The chain carries TRBV5-1 and TRBJ2-3; TRBD1 agrees at 10 bases. This CDR3 comprises 19 residues. J was trimmed by 0 bases and V by 2 bases; bases with no gene match: 12. Germline V CDR1 and CDR2: SGHRS, YFSETQ. In DNA, the CDR3 is TGCGCCAGCAGCTTTACCGGGACAGGGGCCCAGCGGAGCACAGATACGCAGTATTTT. Its translation is CASSFTGTGAQRSTDTQYF.

In its sample, this clonotype was seen many times. J is TRBJ2-3 and V is TRBV20-1; D is ambiguous. The germline V and J ends were trimmed by 6 bases and 4 bases, with 17 bases remaining between them. This CDR3 has 14 amino acids. Germline loops: CDR1 DFQATT, CDR2 SNEGSKA (reference sequence). The CDR3 DNA is TGCAGTGCCGTGGACCCGTATACTGCAGATACGCAGTATTTT. This codes for CSAVDPYTADTQYF.

Many counts were recorded for this clonotype. The chain has TRBV19 and TRBJ2-2; 7 nucleotides line up with TRBD1. The CDR3 is made up of 14 amino acids. Germline assignment: CDR1 LNHDA and CDR2 SQIVND (reference sequence). The V and J ends lost 5 bases and 5 bases, in that order; junction bases with no gene match: 5. The DNA of the CDR3 is TGTGCCAGTAGTCAACGACAGGGTACCGGGGAGCTGTTTTTT. Translation: CASSQRQGTGELFF.